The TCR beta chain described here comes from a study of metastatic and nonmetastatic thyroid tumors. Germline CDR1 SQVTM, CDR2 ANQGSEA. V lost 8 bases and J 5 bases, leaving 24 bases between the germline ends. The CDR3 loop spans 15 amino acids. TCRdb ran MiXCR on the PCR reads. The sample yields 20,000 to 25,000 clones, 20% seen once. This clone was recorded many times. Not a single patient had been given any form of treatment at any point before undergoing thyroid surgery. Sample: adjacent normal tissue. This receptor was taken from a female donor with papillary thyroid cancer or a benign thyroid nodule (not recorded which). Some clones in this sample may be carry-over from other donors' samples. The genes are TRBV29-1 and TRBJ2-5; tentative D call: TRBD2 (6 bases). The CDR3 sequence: CSSRTVSQGGETQYF. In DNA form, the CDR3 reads TGCAGCTCGAGGACGGTTAGCCAGGGAGGTGAGACCCAGTACTTC.